The text below deals with one T cell receptor beta chain. No antigen is known for it. The source of the sample is a study of cytomegalovirus exposure and HLA in healthy donors. Study-wide findings and caveats: A later analysis found most CMV-associated TCR beta chains apparently HLA-restricted. The sole available immune exposure information was CMV serostatus.

Amplification used 60 Vbeta primers and 13 Jbeta primers. Per the original data handling: The count from a later analysis was tens of millions of unique TCR beta chains, some 12 million of them shared. Produced via immunoSEQ multiplex PCR; TCRdb's table is partial and in-frame only. V and J calls and clone size are those listed in that table; D and trimming were worked out from the DNA. The data contain 150,000 to 200,000 clones, over 75% of them singletons. Germline lookup yields CDR1 MGHRA and CDR2 YSYEKL. CDR3 length equals 14 residues. The V end lost 1 base, the J end lost 4 bases, and 8 bases lay between the germline ends.

Sequenced sample: PBMCs. The chain carries TRBV4-1 and TRBJ1-5; no reliable D call. The receptor was isolated from a woman aged 45-65 years in good health and CMV-seropositive. DNA for the CDR3: TGCGCCAGCAGCCAAGTTACCGGGAATCAGCCCCAGCATTTT. Translating it yields CASSQVTGNQPQHF.